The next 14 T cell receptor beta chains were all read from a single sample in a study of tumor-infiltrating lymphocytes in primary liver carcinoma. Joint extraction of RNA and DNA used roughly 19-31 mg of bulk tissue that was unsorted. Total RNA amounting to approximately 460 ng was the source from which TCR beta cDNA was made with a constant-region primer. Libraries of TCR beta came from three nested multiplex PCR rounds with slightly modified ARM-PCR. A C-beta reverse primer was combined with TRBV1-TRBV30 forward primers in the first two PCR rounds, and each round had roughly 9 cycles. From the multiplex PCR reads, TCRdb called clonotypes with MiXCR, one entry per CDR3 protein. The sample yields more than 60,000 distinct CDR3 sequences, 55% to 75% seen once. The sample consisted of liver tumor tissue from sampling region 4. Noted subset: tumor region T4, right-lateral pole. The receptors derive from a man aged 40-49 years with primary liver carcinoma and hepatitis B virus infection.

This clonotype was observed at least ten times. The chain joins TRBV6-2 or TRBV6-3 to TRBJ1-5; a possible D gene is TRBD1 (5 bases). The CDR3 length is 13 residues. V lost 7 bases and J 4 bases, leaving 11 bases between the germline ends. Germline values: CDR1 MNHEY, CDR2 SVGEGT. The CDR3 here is CASTARENQPQHF. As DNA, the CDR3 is TGTGCCAGCACGGCCAGGGAGAATCAGCCCCAGCATTTT.

The CDR3 here is CASSGLDIGQPQHF. The CDR3, as DNA: TGTGCCAGCAGCGGCCTAGACATAGGTCAGCCCCAGCATTTT. This chain joins TRBV11-2 and TRBJ1-5; no firm D call. Germline-derived CDR1 and CDR2 are SGHAT and FQNNGV. V gave up 5 bases and J gave up 6 bases, with 14 bases separating them. The CDR3 contains 14 residues.

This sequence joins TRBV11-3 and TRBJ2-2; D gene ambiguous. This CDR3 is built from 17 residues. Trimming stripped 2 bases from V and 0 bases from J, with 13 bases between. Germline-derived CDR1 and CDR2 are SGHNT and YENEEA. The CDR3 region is CASSLRSESPNTGELFF. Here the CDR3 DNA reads TGTGCCAGCAGCTTAAGAAGCGAGAGTCCGAACACCGGGGAGCTGTTTTTT.

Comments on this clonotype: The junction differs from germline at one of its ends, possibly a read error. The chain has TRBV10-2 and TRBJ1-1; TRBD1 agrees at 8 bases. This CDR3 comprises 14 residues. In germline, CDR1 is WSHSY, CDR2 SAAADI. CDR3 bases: TGCGCCAGCATTGAGATAGGGACAGGTGGGGAAGCTTTCTTT. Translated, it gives CASIEIGTGGEAFF.

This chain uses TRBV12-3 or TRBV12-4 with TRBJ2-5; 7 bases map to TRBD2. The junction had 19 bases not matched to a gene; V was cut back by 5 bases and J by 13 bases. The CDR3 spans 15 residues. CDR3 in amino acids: CASSSGGGWEENLYF. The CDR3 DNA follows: TGTGCCAGCAGTAGTGGGGGGGGATGGGAAGAGAACCTGTACTTC.

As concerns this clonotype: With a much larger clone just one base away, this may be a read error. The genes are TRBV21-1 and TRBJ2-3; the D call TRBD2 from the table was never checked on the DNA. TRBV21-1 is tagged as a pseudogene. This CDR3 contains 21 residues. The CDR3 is CASSNIGSDIGTSGFADTQYF. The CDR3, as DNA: TGTGCCAGCAGCAACATCGGGTCAGACATCGGGACTAGCGGTTTCGCAGATACGCAGTATTTT.

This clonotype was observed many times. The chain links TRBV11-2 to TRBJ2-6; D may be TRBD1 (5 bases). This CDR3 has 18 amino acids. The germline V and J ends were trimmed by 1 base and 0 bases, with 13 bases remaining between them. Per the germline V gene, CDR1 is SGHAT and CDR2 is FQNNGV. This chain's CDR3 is CASSLGPGHSSGANVLTF. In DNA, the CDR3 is TGTGCCAGCAGCTTAGGGCCAGGGCACAGCTCTGGGGCCAACGTCCTGACTTTC.

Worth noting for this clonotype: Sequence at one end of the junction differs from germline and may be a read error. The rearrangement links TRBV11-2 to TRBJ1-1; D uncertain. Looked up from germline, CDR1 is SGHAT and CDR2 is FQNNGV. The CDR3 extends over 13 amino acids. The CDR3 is CASSSQVNTEAFF. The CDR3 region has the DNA TGTGCCAGCAGCTCGCAGGTTAACACTGAAGCTTTCTTC. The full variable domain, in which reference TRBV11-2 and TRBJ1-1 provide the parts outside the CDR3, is EAGVAQSPRYKIIEKRQSVAFWCNPISGHATLYWYQQILGQGPKLLIQFQNNGVVDDSQLPKDRFSAERLKGVDSTLKIQPAKLEDSAVYLCASSSQVNTEAFFGQGTRLTVV.

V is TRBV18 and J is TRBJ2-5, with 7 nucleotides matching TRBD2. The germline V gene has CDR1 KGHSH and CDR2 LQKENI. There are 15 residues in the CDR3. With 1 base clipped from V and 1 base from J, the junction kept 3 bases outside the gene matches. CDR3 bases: TGTGCCAGCTCACCACGGACGGGGGGCCAAGAGACCCAGTACTTC. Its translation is CASSPRTGGQETQYF.

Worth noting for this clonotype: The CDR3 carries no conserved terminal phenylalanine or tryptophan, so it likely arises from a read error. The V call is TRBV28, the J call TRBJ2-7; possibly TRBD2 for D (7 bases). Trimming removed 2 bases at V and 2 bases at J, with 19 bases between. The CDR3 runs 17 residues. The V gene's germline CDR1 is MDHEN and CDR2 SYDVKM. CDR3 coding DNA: TGTGCCAGCAGTTTAGGGGAGGGGGACACTTTCGCCTACGAGCAGTACCTC. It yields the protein CASSLGEGDTFAYEQYL.

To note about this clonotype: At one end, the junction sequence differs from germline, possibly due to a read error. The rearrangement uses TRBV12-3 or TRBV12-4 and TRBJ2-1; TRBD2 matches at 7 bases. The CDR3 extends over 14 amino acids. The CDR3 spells CASIGQAGLGEQFF. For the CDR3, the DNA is TGTGCGAGCATTGGACAAGCGGGGCTTGGTGAGCAGTTCTTC.

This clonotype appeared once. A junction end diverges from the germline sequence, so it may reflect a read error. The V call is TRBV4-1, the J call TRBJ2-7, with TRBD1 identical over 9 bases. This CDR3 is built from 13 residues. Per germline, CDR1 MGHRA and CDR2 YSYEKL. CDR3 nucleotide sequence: TGCGCCAGCAGCCGGACAGGGGCCCACGAGCACTACTTC. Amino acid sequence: CASSRTGAHEHYF.

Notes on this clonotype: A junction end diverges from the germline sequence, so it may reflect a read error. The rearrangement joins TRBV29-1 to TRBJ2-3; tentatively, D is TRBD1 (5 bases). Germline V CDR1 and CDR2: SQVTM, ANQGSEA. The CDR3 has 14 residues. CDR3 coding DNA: TGCAGCGTCGTGGCCGGAACAGGCCTAGATACGCGGTATTTT. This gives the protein CSVVAGTGLDTRYF.

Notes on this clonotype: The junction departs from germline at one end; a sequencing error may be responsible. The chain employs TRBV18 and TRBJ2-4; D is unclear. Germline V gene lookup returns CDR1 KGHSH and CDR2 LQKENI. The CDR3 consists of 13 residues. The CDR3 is CASSPLARNIQYF. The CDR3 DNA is TGTGCCAGCTCACCACTAGCCAGAAACATTCAGTACTTC.